This T cell receptor (beta chain) was documented in a study of CD8 T cells in ankylosing spondylitis. This CDR3 has 14 amino acids. The ends lost 4 bases at V and 4 bases at J; junction bases unmatched: 2. Germline CDR1 and CDR2: SGHAT and FQNNGV. A single record per CDR3 protein comes from TCRdb applying MiXCR to the 5' RACE reads. The table shows about 360,000 distinct CDR3 sequences, with 20% to 25% occurring only once. Source material: blood, either unsorted or a sorted T cell fraction (not recorded which). This chain uses TRBV11-2 with TRBJ2-4; 9 positions agree with TRBD1. The TCR was taken from a male donor with ankylosing spondylitis or in good health (not recorded which). The CDR3 region has the DNA TGTGCCAGCAGCTCGGGGACAGGGAAAAACATTCAGTACTTC. Translation: CASSSGTGKNIQYF.